This T cell receptor beta chain appears in the sequencing data of a study of blood T cell repertoires in COVID-19. For the study at large: Samples came from the United States, Italy and Spain, spanning acute and convalescent COVID-19. The cDNA or gDNA used as material had been derived from T cells, B-cell-depleted T cells, or PBMCs.

This clone was counted many times. Authors' processing steps: Researchers report that nucleated cell counts were estimated from reference gene primer amplification. Clones were read by immunoSEQ multiplex PCR, and TCRdb kept only the in-frame ones, dropping some. V, J and clone size were drawn from that table, and D and trimming were deduced from the DNA. The sample consists of roughly 140,000 clones, just under 85% of them appearing once. Sequencing was carried out using peripheral blood. The TCR originated in a woman aged 40-49 years with active or convalescent COVID-19.

The CDR3 DNA sequence: TGCGCCAGCAGCTTGGGAGGGGGTAATTCACCCCTCCACTTT. It translates to CASSLGGGNSPLHF. The rearrangement joins TRBV5-1 to TRBJ1-6, with a possible D match to TRBD1 (6 bases). There are 14 residues in the CDR3. Trimming shortened V by 0 bases and J by 6 bases, and 7 bases separated the two germline ends. CDR1 is SGHRS, CDR2 YFSETQ, per germline.